This entry features one T cell receptor beta chain sequence. Its antigen remains unidentified. Profiling relied on immunoSEQ multiplex PCR, and the TCRdb table lists in-frame clones only, not all of them. The sample includes tens of thousands of clones, 84% of them seen just once. The entry originates in a study of radiotherapy plus CTLA-4 blockade in lung cancer. In germline, CDR1 is LGHNA, CDR2 YNFKEQ. The CDR3 totals 20 residues. Trimming cost V 1 base and J 5 bases; bases outside gene matches: 12. Notes on the study in general: Expansion in blood of tumor-derived TCR clones was seen after radiotherapy plus ipilimumab.

Specimen: peripheral blood, collected from a patient treated with radiotherapy plus ipilimumab. V is TRBV4-2 and J is TRBJ2-1; the match to TRBD2 covers 15 bases. The clonotype originates from a human donor with non-small cell lung cancer whose response to radiotherapy plus ipilimumab could not be evaluated. The CDR3 region is CASSQVGLAGGPGSDNEQFF. The CDR3 DNA sequence: TGTGCCAGCAGCCAAGTCGGACTAGCGGGAGGGCCGGGGAGTGACAATGAGCAGTTCTTC.